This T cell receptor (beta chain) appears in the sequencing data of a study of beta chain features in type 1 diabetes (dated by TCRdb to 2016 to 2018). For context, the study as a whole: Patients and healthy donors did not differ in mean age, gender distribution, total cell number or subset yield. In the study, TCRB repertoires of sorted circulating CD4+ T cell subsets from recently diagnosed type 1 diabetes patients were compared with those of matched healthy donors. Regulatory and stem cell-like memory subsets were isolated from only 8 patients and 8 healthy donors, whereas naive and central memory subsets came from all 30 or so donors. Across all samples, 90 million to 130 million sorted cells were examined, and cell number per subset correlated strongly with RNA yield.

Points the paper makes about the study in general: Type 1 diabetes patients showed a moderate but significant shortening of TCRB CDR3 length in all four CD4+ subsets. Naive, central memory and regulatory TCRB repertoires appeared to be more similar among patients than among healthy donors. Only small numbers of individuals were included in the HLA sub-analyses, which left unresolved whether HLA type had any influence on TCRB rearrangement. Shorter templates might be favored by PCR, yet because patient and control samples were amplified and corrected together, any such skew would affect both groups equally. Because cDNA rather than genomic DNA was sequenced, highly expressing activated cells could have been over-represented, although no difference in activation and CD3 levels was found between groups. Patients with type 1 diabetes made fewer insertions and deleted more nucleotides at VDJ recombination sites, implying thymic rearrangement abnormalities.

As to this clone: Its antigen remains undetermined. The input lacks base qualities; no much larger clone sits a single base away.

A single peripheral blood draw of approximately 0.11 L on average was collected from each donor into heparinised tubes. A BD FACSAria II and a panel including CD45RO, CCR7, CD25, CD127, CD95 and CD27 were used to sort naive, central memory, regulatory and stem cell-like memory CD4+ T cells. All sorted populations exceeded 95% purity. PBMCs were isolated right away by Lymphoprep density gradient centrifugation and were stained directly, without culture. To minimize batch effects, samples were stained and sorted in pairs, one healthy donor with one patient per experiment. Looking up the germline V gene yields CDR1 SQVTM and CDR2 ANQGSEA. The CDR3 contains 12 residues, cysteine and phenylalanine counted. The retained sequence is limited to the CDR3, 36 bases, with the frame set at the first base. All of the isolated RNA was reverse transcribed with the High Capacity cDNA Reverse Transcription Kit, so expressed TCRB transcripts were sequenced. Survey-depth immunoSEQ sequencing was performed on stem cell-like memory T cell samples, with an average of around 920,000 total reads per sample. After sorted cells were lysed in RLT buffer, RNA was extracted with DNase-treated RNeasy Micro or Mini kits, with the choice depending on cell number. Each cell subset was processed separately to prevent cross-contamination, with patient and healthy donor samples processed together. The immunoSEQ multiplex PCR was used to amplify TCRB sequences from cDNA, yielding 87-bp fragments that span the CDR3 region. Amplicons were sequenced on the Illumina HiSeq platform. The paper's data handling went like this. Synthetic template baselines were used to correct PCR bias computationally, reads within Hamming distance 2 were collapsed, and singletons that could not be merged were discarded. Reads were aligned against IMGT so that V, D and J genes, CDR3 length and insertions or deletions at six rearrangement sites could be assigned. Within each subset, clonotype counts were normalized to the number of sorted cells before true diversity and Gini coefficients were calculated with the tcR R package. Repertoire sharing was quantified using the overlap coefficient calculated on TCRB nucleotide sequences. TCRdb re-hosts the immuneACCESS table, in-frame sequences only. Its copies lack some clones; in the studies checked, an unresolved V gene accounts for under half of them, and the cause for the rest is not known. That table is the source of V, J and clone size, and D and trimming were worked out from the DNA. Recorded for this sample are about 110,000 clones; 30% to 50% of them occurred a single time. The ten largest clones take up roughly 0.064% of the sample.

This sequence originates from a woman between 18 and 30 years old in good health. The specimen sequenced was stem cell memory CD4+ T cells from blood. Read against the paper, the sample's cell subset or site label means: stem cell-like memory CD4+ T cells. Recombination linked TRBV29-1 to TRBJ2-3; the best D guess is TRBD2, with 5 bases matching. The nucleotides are TGCACTGCAGGTCGTTCGGGGGATACGCAGTATTTT. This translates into CTAGRSGDTQYF.